The 10 T cell receptor beta chains reported below all come from one sample, sequenced in a study of blood T cell repertoires in COVID-19. Only in-frame clones appear in the TCRdb table, and some are missing; sequencing was by immunoSEQ multiplex PCR. The sample lists 200,000 to 250,000 clones; approximately 86% were seen once. The sequenced sample was peripheral blood. The source is a man older than 75 with acute or convalescent COVID-19.

This clone turned up a few times. V usage is TRBV19 and J usage is TRBJ1-1; D is unclear. Trimming removed 3 bases at V and 0 bases at J, with 5 bases between. The CDR3 runs to 13 residues. CDR1 is LNHDA and CDR2 is SQIVND in the germline V gene (reference sequence). This CDR3 is CASSIRLNTEAFF. The CDR3 DNA follows: TGTGCCAGTAGTATTCGGTTGAACACTGAAGCTTTCTTT.

This clone was seen once. The chain carries TRBV28 and TRBJ1-1; TRBD1 is a possible D gene (6 bases). The V end was cut by 5 bases, the J end by 1 base, with 17 bases between. The CDR3 consists of 16 residues. CDR1 and CDR2 from the germline V gene are MDHEN and SYDVKM. The DNA for the CDR3 is TGTGCCAGCAGTCCCCGGTATCAGGGGAGGAACACTGAAGCTTTCTTT. Its protein is CASSPRYQGRNTEAFF.

The rearrangement joins TRBV6-2 or TRBV6-3 to TRBJ2-2, with D perhaps TRBD2 (5 bases). Germline-derived CDR1 and CDR2 are MNHEY and SVGEGT. The CDR3 loop spans 16 amino acids. Trimming stripped 4 bases from V and 0 bases from J, with 12 bases between. CDR3 amino acids: CASSWFAGSNTGELFF. DNA of the CDR3: TGTGCCAGCAGTTGGTTTGCGGGCTCGAACACCGGGGAGCTGTTTTTT.

This chain links TRBV5-4 with TRBJ2-1; D unclear. The germline gives CDR1 SGHNT, CDR2 YYREEE (reference sequence). CDR3 length equals 12 residues. V shed 4 bases and J shed 6 bases, with 8 bases lying between them. Written as DNA, the CDR3 is TGTGCCAGCAGCCCAGATCGCAATGAGCAGTTCTTC. It translates to CASSPDRNEQFF. The whole variable domain, filled in from reference TRBV5-4 and TRBJ2-1, reads ETGVTQSPTHLIKTRGQQVTLRCSSQSGHNTVSWYQQALGQGPQFIFQYYREEENGRGNFPPRFSGLQFPNYSSELNVNALELDDSALYLCASSPDRNEQFFGPGTRLTVL.

To note about this clone: Other DNA sequences in this sample translate to the same CDR3. This sequence joins TRBV10-2 and TRBJ1-1; D is perhaps TRBD1 (6 bases). CDR1 WSHSY and CDR2 SAAADI come from the germline V gene. This CDR3 contains 14 residues. V was clipped by 2 bases and J by 5 bases, with 12 bases between them. CDR3: CASSEGTGFTEAFF. In DNA form, the CDR3 reads TGCGCCAGCAGTGAGGGAACAGGGTTTACTGAAGCTTTCTTT.

This clone was counted only a few times. The chain links TRBV2 to TRBJ1-6; D may be TRBD1 (6 bases). In germline, CDR1 is SNHLY, CDR2 FYNNEI. This CDR3 comprises 14 residues. V shed 2 bases and J shed 10 bases, with 12 bases lying between them. Written as DNA, the CDR3 is TGTGCCAGCAGTGAATTAACAGGGAGATCACCCCTCCACTTT. Protein: CASSELTGRSPLHF.

This chain uses TRBV5-8 with TRBJ2-3, with 12 bases matching TRBD2. This CDR3 spans 15 amino acids. Germline values: CDR1 SGHTS, CDR2 YDEGEE. The V and J ends lost 1 base and 5 bases, in that order; junction bases with no gene match: 2. The CDR3 reads CASSLTSGGIDTQYF. CDR3 DNA sequence: TGTGCCAGCAGCTTGACTAGCGGGGGGATAGATACGCAGTATTTT. The whole variable domain, filled in from reference TRBV5-8 and TRBJ2-3, reads EAGVTQSPTHLIKTRGQQATLRCSPISGHTSVYWYQQALGLGLQFLLWYDEGEERNRGNFPPRFSGRQFPNYSSELNVNALELEDSALYLCASSLTSGGIDTQYFGPGTRLTVL.

The chain carries TRBV19 and TRBJ2-1, with 9 nucleotides matching TRBD2. The CDR3 contains 16 residues. The germline V gene has CDR1 LNHDA and CDR2 SQIVND (reference sequence). V lost 5 bases to trimming and J lost 5 bases; unmatched junction nucleotides: 10. The CDR3 bases are TGTGCCAGTAGTGGGGAGCGGGAGGCCCTTAACAATGAGCAGTTCTTC. It codes for CASSGEREALNNEQFF.

J is TRBJ1-1 and V is TRBV5-1; D is unresolved. Trimming took 3 bases from V and 1 from J, leaving 10 bases between them. The CDR3 has 14 amino acids. CDR1 is SGHRS, CDR2 YFSETQ, per germline. This CDR3 is CASSSQSGNTEAFF. Written as DNA, the CDR3 is TGCGCCAGCAGCTCCCAATCCGGGAACACTGAAGCTTTCTTT.

This chain links TRBV2 with TRBJ1-2, with 9 bases lining up with TRBD1. V shed 5 bases and J 3 bases; nucleotides not matched to a gene: 7. The CDR3 has 15 amino acids. The germline V gene has CDR1 SNHLY and CDR2 FYNNEI. The CDR3 DNA is TGTGCCAGCAGTACTAACAGGGGGCTAGACTATGGCTACACCTTC. It is translated as CASSTNRGLDYGYTF.